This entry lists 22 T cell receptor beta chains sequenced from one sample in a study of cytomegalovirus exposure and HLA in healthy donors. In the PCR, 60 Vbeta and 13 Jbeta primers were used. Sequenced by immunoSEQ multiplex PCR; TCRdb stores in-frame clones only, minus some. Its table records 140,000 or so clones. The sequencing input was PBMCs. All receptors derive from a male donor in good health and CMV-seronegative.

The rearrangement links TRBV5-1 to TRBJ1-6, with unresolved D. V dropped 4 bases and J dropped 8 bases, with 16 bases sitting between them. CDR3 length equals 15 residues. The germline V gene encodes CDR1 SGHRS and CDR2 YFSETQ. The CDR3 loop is CASSRAGSSDSPLHF. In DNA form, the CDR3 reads TGCGCCAGCAGCCGAGCCGGGTCCTCAGATTCACCCCTCCACTTT.

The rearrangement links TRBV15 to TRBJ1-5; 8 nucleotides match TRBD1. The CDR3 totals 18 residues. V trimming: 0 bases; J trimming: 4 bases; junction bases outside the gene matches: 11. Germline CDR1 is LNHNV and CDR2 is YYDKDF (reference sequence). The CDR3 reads CATSRDPAGTGLNQPQHF. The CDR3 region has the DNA TGTGCCACCAGCAGAGATCCAGCCGGGACAGGACTGAATCAGCCCCAGCATTTT. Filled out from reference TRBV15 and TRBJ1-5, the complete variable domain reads DAMVIQNPRYQVTQFGKPVTLSCSQTLNHNVMYWYQQKSSQAPKLLFHYYDKDFNNEADTPDNFQSRRPNTSFCFLDIRSPGLGDTAMYLCATSRDPAGTGLNQPQHFGDGTRLSIL.

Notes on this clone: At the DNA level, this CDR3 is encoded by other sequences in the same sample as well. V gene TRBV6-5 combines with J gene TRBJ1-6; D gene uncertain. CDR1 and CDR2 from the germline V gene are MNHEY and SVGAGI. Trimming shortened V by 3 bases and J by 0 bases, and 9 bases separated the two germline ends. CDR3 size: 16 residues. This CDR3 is CASSYSRDSYNSPLHF. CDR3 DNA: TGTGCCAGCAGTTATTCCCGGGACTCCTATAATTCACCCCTCCACTTT.

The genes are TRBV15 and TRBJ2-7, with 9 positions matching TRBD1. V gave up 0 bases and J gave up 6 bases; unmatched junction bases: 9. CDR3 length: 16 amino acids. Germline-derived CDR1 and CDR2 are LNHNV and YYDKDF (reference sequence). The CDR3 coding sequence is TGTGCCACCAGCAGAGATGGGACAGGGTCCTCTACCGAGCAGTACTTC. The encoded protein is CATSRDGTGSSTEQYF. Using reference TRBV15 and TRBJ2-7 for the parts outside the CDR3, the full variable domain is DAMVIQNPRYQVTQFGKPVTLSCSQTLNHNVMYWYQQKSSQAPKLLFHYYDKDFNNEADTPDNFQSRRPNTSFCFLDIRSPGLGDTAMYLCATSRDGTGSSTEQYFGPGTRLTVT.

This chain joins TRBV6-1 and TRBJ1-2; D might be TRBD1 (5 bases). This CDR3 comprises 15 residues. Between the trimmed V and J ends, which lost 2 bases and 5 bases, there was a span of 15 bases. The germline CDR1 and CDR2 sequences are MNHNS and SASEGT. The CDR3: CASSEQGSPVYGYTF. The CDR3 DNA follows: TGTGCCAGCAGTGAACAGGGAAGTCCTGTGTATGGCTACACCTTC.

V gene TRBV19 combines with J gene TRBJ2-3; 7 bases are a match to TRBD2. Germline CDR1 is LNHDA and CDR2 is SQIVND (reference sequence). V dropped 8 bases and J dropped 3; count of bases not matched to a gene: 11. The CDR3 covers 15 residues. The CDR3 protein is CASGGGTSGTDTQYF. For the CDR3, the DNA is TGTGCCAGTGGGGGAGGGACTTCTGGGACAGATACGCAGTATTTT.

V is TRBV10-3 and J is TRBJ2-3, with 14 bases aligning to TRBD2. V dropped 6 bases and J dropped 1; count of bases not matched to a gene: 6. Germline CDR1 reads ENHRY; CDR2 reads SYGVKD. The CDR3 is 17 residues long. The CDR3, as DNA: TGTGCCATCAGGACCCCGGGACTAGCGGGGGGCACAGATACGCAGTATTTT. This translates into CAIRTPGLAGGTDTQYF.

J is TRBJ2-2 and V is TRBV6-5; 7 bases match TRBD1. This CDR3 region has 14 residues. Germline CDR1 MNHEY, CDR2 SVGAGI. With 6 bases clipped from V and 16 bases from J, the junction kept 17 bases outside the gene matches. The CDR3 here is CASSFEGARGIRFF. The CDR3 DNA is TGTGCCAGCAGCTTCGAGGGGGCGCGCGGAATACGGTTTTTT.

CDR3 in DNA: TGCGCCAGCAGCAGGATTCCAGGGGGCTTGGATAGTCACACAACTAAGTCAACTAATGAAAAACTGTTTTTT. Translation: CASSRIPGGLDSHTTKSTNEKLFF. The genes are TRBV5-1 and TRBJ1-4; 8 bases are a match to TRBD1. The CDR3 loop spans 24 amino acids. The V gene end was trimmed by 4 bases and the J gene end by 0 bases; junction bases not matched to a gene: 29. CDR1 SGHRS and CDR2 YFSETQ come from the germline V gene.

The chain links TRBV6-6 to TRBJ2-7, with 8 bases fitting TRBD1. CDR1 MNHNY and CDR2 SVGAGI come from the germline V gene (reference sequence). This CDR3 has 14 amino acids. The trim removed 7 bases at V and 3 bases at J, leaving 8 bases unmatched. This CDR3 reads CASIEDRANYEQYF. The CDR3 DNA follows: TGTGCCAGCATTGAGGACAGGGCGAACTACGAGCAGTACTTC.

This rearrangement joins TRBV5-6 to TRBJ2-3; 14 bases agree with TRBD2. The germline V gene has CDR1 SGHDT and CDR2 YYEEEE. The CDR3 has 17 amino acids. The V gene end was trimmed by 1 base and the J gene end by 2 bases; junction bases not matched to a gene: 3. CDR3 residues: CASSLRLAGGYTDTQYF. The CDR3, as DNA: TGTGCCAGCAGCTTGAGACTAGCGGGAGGGTACACAGATACGCAGTATTTT.

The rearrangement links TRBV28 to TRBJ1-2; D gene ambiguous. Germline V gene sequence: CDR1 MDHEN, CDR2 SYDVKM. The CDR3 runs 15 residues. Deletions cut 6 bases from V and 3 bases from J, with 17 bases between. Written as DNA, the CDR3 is TGTGCCAGCAGGACTGGGGAGGGTGGGGACTATGGCTACACCTTC. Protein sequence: CASRTGEGGDYGYTF.

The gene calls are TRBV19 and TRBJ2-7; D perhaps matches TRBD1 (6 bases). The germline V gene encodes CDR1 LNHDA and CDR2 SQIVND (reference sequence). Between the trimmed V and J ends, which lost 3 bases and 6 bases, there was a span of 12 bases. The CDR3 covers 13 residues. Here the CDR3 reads CASSIPGVGEQYF. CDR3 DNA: TGTGCCAGTAGTATCCCAGGGGTAGGCGAGCAGTACTTC.

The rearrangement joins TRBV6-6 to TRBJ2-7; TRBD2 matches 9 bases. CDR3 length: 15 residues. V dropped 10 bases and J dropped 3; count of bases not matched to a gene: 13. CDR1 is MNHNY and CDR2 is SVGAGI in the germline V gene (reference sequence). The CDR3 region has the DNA TGTGCCATAGCATCGAGGGCTAGCGGGGTCTACGAGCAGTACTTC. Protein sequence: CAIASRASGVYEQYF.

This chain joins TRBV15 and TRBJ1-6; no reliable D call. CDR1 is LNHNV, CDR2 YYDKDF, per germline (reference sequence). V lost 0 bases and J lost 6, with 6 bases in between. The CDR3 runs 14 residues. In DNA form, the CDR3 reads TGTGCCACCAGCAGAGAGGGCAGTAATTCACCCCTCCACTTT. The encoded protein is CATSREGSNSPLHF. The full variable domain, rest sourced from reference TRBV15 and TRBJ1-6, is DAMVIQNPRYQVTQFGKPVTLSCSQTLNHNVMYWYQQKSSQAPKLLFHYYDKDFNNEADTPDNFQSRRPNTSFCFLDIRSPGLGDTAMYLCATSREGSNSPLHFGNGTRLTVT.

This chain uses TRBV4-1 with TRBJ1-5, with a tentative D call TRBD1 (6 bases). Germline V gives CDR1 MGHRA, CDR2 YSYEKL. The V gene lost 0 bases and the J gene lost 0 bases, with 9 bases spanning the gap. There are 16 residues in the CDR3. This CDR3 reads CASSQDGTYSNQPQHF. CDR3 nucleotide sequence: TGCGCCAGCAGCCAAGATGGGACATATAGCAATCAGCCCCAGCATTTT.

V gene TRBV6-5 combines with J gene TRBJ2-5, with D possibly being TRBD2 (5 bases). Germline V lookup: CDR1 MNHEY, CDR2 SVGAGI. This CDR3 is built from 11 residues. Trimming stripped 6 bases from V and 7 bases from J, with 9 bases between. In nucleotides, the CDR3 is TGTGCCAGCAGGGGGAGTCGGACCCAGTACTTC. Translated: CASRGSRTQYF.

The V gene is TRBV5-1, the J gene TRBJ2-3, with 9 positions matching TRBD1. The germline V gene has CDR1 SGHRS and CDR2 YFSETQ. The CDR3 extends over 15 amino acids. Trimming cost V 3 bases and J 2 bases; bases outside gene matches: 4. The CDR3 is CASSSRDRVTDTQYF. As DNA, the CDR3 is TGCGCCAGCAGCTCCCGGGACAGGGTCACAGATACGCAGTATTTT.

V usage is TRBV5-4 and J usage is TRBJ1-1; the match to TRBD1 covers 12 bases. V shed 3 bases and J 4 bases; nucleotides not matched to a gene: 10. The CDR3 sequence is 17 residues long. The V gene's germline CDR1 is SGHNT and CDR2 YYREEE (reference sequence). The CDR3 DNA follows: TGTGCCAGCAGCTCCAACCGGGACAGGGGGCGCGGCACTGAAGCTTTCTTT. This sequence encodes CASSSNRDRGRGTEAFF. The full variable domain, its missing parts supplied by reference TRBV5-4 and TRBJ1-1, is ETGVTQSPTHLIKTRGQQVTLRCSSQSGHNTVSWYQQALGQGPQFIFQYYREEENGRGNFPPRFSGLQFPNYSSELNVNALELDDSALYLCASSSNRDRGRGTEAFFGQGTRLTVV.

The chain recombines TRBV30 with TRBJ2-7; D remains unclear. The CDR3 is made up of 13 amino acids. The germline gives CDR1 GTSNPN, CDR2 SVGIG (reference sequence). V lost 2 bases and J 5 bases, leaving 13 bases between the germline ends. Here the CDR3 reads CAWSQDTRNEQYF. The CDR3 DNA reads TGTGCCTGGAGTCAAGACACGAGAAACGAGCAGTACTTC.

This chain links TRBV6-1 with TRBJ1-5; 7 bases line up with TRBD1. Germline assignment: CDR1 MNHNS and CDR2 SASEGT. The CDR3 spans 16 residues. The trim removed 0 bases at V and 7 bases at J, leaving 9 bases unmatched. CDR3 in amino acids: CASSEALTGTTQPQHF. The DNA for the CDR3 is TGTGCCAGCAGTGAAGCCCTGACAGGGACGACCCAGCCCCAGCATTTT.

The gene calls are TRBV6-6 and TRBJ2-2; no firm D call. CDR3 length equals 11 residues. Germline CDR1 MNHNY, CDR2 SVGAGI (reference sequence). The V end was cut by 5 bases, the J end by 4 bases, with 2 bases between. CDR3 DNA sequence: TGTGCCAGCAGTCTCACCGGGGAGCTGTTTTTT. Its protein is CASSLTGELFF.